The 11 T cell receptor beta chains reported below all come from one sample, sequenced in a study of shared clonotypes between healthy human individuals. Measured with immunoSEQ multiplex PCR; TCRdb has only the in-frame clones, and not every one. The sample consists of approximately 2.3 million clones, approximately 93% of them appearing once. The source material was naive CD4+ T cells from PBMCs. Regarding subset: CD45RA+ positively selected. Source of these receptors: a man between 18 and 35 years old in good health. Some clones in this sample may be carry-over from other donors' samples.

The chain is built from TRBV6-1 and TRBJ1-4, with D unresolved. V gave up 9 bases and J gave up 8 bases, with 13 bases separating them. Germline CDR1 reads MNHNS; CDR2 reads SASEGT. This CDR3 is built from 12 residues. CDR3 residues: CARGSGWEKLFF. CDR3 nucleotides: TGTGCCAGGGGGTCCGGGTGGGAAAAACTGTTTTTT.

This rearrangement joins TRBV15 to TRBJ1-2; tentatively, D is TRBD1 (5 bases). Germline V gene data show CDR1 as LNHNV and CDR2 as YYDKDF (reference sequence). Trimming took 5 bases from V and 0 from J, leaving 13 bases between them. The CDR3 has 15 amino acids. The CDR3 DNA is TGTGCCACCAGCCGGGACTCTGCATCTAACTATGGCTACACCTTC. As protein: CATSRDSASNYGYTF.

In nucleotides, the CDR3 is TGCGCCAGCAGCCAGGGACTAGCGGGAGGAGGTGAGCAGTACTTC. Translated: CASSQGLAGGGEQYF. The gene calls are TRBV5-1 and TRBJ2-7; the match to TRBD2 covers 15 bases. The CDR3 is 15 amino acids. Germline assignment: CDR1 SGHRS and CDR2 YFSETQ. V dropped 4 bases and J dropped 7; count of bases not matched to a gene: 6.

The chain joins TRBV5-4 to TRBJ2-2; D may be TRBD1 (5 bases). Trimming pared 3 bases from V and 6 bases from J, leaving 15 bases between. The V gene's germline CDR1 is SGHNT and CDR2 YYREEE (reference sequence). The CDR3 covers 15 residues. DNA of the CDR3: TGTGCCAGCAGCTCTCCTGACAGTCCACCCGGGGAGCTGTTTTTT. Protein sequence: CASSSPDSPPGELFF.

The CDR3 here is CASSPQQGADGELFF. The CDR3 nucleotides are TGTGCCAGCAGCCCCCAGCAGGGCGCGGACGGGGAGCTGTTTTTT. V gene TRBV7-3 combines with J gene TRBJ2-2, with D perhaps TRBD1 (5 bases). Deletions cut 5 bases from V and 7 bases from J, with 17 bases between. Germline V lookup: CDR1 SGHTA, CDR2 FQGTGA. The CDR3 runs to 15 residues.

V is TRBV4-3 and J is TRBJ1-1; the match to TRBD1 covers 8 bases. The CDR3 length is 16 residues. CDR1 and CDR2 (germline): LGHNA, YSLEER. V trimming: 0 bases; J trimming: 4 bases; junction bases outside the gene matches: 7. The CDR3 DNA reads as TGCGCCAGCAGCCAAGATGCGGCAGGGGGCGCCACTGAAGCTTTCTTT. It specifies CASSQDAAGGATEAFF.

The chain joins TRBV5-1 to TRBJ1-1; the D is unclear. This CDR3 has 14 amino acids. CDR1 and CDR2 from the germline V gene are SGHRS and YFSETQ. V lost 0 bases to trimming and J lost 3 bases, with 9 bases between them. The CDR3 sequence is CASSLERGHTEAFF. Written as DNA, the CDR3 is TGCGCCAGCAGCTTGGAACGGGGTCACACTGAAGCTTTCTTT.

The chain combines TRBV2 with TRBJ1-5, with D possibly TRBD1 on 5 matching bases. The CDR3 extends over 13 amino acids. Per the germline V gene, CDR1 is SNHLY and CDR2 is FYNNEI. Trimming shortened V by 8 bases and J by 1 base, and 9 bases separated the two germline ends. CDR3 sequence (DNA): TGTGCCAGCGGGACCACCAGCAATCAGCCCCAGCATTTT. This translates into CASGTTSNQPQHF.

This clone was seen just once. V usage is TRBV2 and J usage is TRBJ2-2; D gene uncertain. The CDR3 extends over 14 amino acids. Germline V gene sequence: CDR1 SNHLY, CDR2 FYNNEI. Trimming took off 7 bases at V and 7 bases at J, with 16 bases between the two ends. CDR3 sequence: CASNKEGGVGELFF. CDR3 DNA: TGTGCCAGCAACAAAGAAGGTGGGGTCGGGGAGCTGTTTTTT.

This chain uses TRBV10-1 with TRBJ2-1, with unresolved D. The CDR3 loop spans 13 amino acids. Germline V gene sequence: CDR1 WNHNN, CDR2 SYGVQD (reference sequence). The V gene lost 5 bases and the J gene lost 7 bases, with 12 bases spanning the gap. The CDR3 is CASSKVVGNEQFF. CDR3 bases: TGCGCCAGCAGTAAAGTTGTAGGGAATGAGCAGTTCTTC.

The chain carries TRBV28 and TRBJ2-5; 13 positions agree with TRBD2. Germline V gene lookup returns CDR1 MDHEN and CDR2 SYDVKM. With 3 bases clipped from V and 7 bases from J, the junction kept 11 bases outside the gene matches. This CDR3 has 17 residues. This chain's CDR3 is CASSFPGLAGVLATQYF. The CDR3, as DNA: TGTGCCAGCAGTTTCCCCGGACTAGCGGGAGTCTTAGCGACCCAGTACTTC.